The clone carrying this T cell receptor beta chain has a handful of counts. No antigen is known for it. The V gene lost 5 bases and the J gene lost 4 bases, with 17 bases spanning the gap. Germline V gene data show CDR1 as MNHNS and CDR2 as SASEGT. The CDR3 is 15 amino acids. Sample donors were healthy Caucasian individuals that came from Russia, aged roughly 6 to 100. Around 10 milliliters of peripheral blood were drawn from each donor. These data are taken from a study of blood T cells in healthy people across ages. Through a sample-barcoded 5' primer and a J-beta primer mix, a second PCR was run for roughly 7 to 11 cycles. Unique molecular identifiers of 12 random nucleotides labeled each cDNA. Each CDR3 protein is one row after TCRdb ran MiXCR on the 5' RACE reads. The sample lists roughly 790,000 distinct CDR3 sequences, about 42% occurring once. Study-level findings and limits: Estimates of diversity drawn from one million T cells were considered underestimates.

The clonotype was recovered from a woman between 55 and 75 years old in good health. This chain links TRBV6-1 with TRBJ1-2; D is ambiguous. Material: blood. CDR3 nucleotide sequence: TGTGCCAGCAGTTGGCGGGCGGAAGGGTCCTATGGCTACACCTTC. It is translated as CASSWRAEGSYGYTF.